This T cell receptor (beta chain) is drawn from a study of identical twins. General study points: Cross-sectional statistics, not tracking of the same donors, supported the conclusions. Twin pairs' shared out-of-frame alpha sequences were enriched in low generation probability. Researchers caution that invariant MAIT and iNKT cells could partly confound zero-insertion analyses.

Trimming cost V 4 bases and J 0 bases, with 11 bases left between them. The CDR3 is 14 amino acids. Germline CDR1 and CDR2: DFQATT and SNEGSKA (reference sequence). As to this clonotype: Its antigen is as yet unknown.

Addition of a universal primer site occurred through template switching, and cDNA carried unique molecular identifiers. In TCRdb, the 5' RACE reads were re-called with MiXCR into one record per CDR3 protein. The sample consists of more than 400,000 distinct CDR3 sequences, 13% to 15% of them appearing once. The data also belong to a second study, concerning yellow fever vaccine responses in identical twins.

This clonotype was obtained from a woman aged 18-35 years in good health. The rearrangement joins TRBV20-1 to TRBJ2-3, with D maybe TRBD1 (5 bases). The sequenced material came from CD4+ T cells sorted from blood. CDR3 coding DNA: TGCAGTGCTACCCCGACAGATAGCACAGATACGCAGTATTTT. Protein product: CSATPTDSTDTQYF.